This T cell receptor beta chain was sequenced in a study of cytomegalovirus exposure and HLA in healthy donors. Both 60 Vbeta primers and 13 Jbeta primers went into the PCR. Profiled with immunoSEQ multiplex PCR; TCRdb holds only in-frame clones, not every one. The repertoire table contains 100,000 to 150,000 clones. With regard to this clone: No antigen is known for it.

Study-wide findings and caveats: In a later analysis, HLA-associated TCR beta chains were more clonally expanded than equally common others. As was reported, the HLA-A and HLA-B alleles of most subjects were accurately predicted from TCR beta sequences.

The length of the CDR3 is 14 residues. The germline V gene has CDR1 SGHTA and CDR2 FQGTGA. The junction had 3 bases not matched to a gene; V was cut back by 2 bases and J by 2 bases. This TCR was sampled from a woman between 40 and 55 years old in good health and CMV-seropositive. The V call is TRBV7-3, the J call TRBJ2-7; 7 bases fit TRBD2. Input material: PBMCs. This CDR3 reads CASSLGSGAYEQYF. The CDR3 nucleotides are TGTGCCAGCAGCTTAGGCAGCGGGGCCTACGAGCAGTACTTC.